This T cell receptor (beta chain) emerged from a study of shared T cell receptors in the human thymus. Trimming left V 1 base short and J 2 bases short, with 11 bases between. The CDR3 length is 16 residues. In germline, CDR1 is SGHTA, CDR2 FQGNSA. The repertoire was sequenced with immunoSEQ multiplex PCR; TCRdb's copy has only in-frame clones and lacks some. The data show under 700,000 clones, approximately 78% seen once. The same data also contributed to another study, on human thymus T cells. As reported in that work: Samples came from healthy Finnish infants during open corrective cardiac surgery. Corrective heart surgery yielded resections, and these provided the thymus tissue. Thymic and blood repertoires appeared to carry a bias in their V and J gene usage.

Input material: thymocytes. V is TRBV7-2 and J is TRBJ1-4, with a tentative D call TRBD1 (6 bases). The clonotype originates from a boy under three years old with a congenital heart defect. The CDR3, as DNA: TGTGCCAGCAGCTTAGAATCAGGGGAGACTAATGAAAAACTGTTTTTT. Its protein is CASSLESGETNEKLFF.